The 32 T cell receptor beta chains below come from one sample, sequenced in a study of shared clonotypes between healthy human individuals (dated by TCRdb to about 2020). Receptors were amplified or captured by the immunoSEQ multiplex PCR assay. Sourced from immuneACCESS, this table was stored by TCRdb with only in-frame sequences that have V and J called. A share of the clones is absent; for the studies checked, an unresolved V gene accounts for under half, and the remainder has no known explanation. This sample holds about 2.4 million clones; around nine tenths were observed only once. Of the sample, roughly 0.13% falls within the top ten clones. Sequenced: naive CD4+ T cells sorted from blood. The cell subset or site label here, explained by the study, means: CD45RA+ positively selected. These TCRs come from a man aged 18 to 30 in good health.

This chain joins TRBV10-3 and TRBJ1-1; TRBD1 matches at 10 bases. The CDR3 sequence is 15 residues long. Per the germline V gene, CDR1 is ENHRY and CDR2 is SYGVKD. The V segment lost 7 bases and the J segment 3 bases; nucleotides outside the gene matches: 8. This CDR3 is CAITSPGTGDTEAFF. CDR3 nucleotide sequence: TGTGCCATCACTTCCCCCGGGACAGGGGACACTGAAGCTTTCTTT.

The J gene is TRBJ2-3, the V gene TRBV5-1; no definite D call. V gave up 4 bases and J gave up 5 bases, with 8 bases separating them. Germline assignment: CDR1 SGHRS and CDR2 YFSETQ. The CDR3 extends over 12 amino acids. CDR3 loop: CASSPEKDTQYF. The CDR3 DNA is TGCGCCAGCAGCCCCGAAAAAGATACGCAGTATTTT.

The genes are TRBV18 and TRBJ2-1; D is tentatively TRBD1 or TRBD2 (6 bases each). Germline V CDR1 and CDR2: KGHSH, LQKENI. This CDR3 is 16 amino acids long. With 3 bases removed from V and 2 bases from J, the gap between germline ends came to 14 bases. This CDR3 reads CASSPRGGKAYNEQFF. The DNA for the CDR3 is TGTGCCAGCTCACCCCGAGGGGGGAAGGCCTACAATGAGCAGTTCTTC.

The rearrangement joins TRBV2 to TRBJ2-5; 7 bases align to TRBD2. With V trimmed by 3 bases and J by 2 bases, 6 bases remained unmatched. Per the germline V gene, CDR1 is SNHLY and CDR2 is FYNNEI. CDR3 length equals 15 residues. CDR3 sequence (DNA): TGTGCCAGCAGTGATGGGGGGGAGCAACAAGAGACCCAGTACTTC. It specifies CASSDGGEQQETQYF. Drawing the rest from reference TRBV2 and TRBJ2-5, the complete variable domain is EPEVTQTPSHQVTQMGQEVILRCVPISNHLYFYWYRQILGQKVEFLVSFYNNEISEKSEIFDDQFSVERPDGSNFTLKIRSTKLEDSAMYFCASSDGGEQQETQYFGPGTRLLVL.

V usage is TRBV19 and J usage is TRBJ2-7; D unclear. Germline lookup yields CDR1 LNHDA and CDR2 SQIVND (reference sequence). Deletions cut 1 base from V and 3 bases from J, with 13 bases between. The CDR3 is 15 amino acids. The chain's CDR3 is CASSIGPDRNYEQYF. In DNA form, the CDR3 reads TGTGCCAGTAGTATAGGTCCTGACCGTAACTACGAGCAGTACTTC.

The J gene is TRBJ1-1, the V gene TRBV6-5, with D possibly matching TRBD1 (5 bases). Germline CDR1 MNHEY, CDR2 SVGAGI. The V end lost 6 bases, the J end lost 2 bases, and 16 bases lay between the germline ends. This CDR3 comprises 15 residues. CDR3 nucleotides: TGTGCCAGCAGCGAAACCGGGACGTCCAACACTGAAGCTTTCTTT. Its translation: CASSETGTSNTEAFF.

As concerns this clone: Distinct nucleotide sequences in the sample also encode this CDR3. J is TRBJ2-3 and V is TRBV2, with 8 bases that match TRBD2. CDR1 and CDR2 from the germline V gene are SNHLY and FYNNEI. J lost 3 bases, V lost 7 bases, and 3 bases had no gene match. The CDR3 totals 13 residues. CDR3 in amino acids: CASTRGVTDTQYF. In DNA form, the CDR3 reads TGTGCCAGCACGCGGGGGGTTACAGATACGCAGTATTTT.

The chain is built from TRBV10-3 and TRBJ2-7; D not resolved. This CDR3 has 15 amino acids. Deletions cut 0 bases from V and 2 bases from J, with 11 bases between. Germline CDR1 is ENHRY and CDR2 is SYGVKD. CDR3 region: CAISESDQGPYEQYF. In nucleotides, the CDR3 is TGTGCCATCAGTGAGTCTGATCAAGGACCCTACGAGCAGTACTTC.

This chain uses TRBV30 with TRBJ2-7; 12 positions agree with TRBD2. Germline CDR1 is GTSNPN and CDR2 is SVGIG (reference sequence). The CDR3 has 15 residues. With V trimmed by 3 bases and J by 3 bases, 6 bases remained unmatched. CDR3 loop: CAWSTGLAGLYEQYF. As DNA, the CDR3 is TGTGCCTGGAGCACCGGACTAGCGGGACTCTACGAGCAGTACTTC.

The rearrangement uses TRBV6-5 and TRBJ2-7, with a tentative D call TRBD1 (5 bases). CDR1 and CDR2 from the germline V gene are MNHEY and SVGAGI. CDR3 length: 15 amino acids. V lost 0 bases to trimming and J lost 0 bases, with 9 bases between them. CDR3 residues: CASSYSRQPSYEQYF. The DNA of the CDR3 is TGTGCCAGCAGTTACTCGAGACAGCCCTCCTACGAGCAGTACTTC.

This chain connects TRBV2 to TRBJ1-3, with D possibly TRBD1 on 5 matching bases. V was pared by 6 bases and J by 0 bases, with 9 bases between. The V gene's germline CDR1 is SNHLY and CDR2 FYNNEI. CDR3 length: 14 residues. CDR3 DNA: TGTGCCAGCAGGCACGGGGGCTCTGGAAACACCATATATTTT. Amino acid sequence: CASRHGGSGNTIYF.

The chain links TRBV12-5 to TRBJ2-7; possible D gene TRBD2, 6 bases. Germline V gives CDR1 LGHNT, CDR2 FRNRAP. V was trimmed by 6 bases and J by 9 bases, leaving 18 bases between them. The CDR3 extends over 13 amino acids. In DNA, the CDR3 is TGTGCTAGTGGACTGGAGGGGCCAGTCGGGCAGTACTTC. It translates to CASGLEGPVGQYF.

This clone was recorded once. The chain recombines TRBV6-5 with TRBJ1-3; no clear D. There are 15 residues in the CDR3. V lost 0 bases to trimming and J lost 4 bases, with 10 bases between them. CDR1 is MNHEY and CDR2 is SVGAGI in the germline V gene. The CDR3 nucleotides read TGTGCCAGCAGTTACTCGCCCGGGTACGGAAACACCATATATTTT. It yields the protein CASSYSPGYGNTIYF.

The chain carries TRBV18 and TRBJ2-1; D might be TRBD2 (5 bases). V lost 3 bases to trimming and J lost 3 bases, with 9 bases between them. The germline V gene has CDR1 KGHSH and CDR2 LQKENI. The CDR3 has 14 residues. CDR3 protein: CASSPMSGYNEQFF. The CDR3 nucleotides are TGTGCCAGCTCACCTATGAGCGGCTACAATGAGCAGTTCTTC.

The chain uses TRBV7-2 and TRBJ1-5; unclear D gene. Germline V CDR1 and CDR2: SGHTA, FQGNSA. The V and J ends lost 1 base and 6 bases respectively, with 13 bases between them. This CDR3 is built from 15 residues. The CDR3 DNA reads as TGTGCCAGCAGCTTAGACGGGAGCGTCAGTCAGCCCCAGCATTTT. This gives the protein CASSLDGSVSQPQHF.

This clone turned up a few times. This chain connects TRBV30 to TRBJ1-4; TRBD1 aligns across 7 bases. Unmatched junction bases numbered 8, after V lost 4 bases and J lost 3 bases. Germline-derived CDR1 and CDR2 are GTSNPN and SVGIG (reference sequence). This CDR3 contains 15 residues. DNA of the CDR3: TGTGCCTGGACCCCTTCAGGGGGGCCTAATGAAAAACTGTTTTTT. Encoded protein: CAWTPSGGPNEKLFF.

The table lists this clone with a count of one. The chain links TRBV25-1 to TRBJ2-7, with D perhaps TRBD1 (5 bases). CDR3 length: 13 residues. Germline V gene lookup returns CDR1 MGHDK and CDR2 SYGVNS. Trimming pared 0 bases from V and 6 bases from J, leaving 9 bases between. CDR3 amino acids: CASSEYGHAEQYF. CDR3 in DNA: TGTGCCAGCAGTGAATACGGACATGCCGAGCAGTACTTC.

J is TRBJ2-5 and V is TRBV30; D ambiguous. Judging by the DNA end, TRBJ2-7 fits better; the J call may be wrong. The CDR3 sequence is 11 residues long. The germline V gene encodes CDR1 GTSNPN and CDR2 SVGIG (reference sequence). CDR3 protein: CAWSLVSEQYF. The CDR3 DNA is TGTGCCTGGAGTCTCGTGAGCGAGCAGTACTTC.

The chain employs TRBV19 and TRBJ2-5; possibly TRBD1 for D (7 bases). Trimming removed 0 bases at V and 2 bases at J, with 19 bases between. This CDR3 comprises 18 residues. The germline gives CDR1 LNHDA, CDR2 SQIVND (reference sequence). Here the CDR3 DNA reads TGTGCCAGTAGTATAGATCCCCAGGGGGGTTCCCTGCAAGAGACCCAGTACTTC. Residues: CASSIDPQGGSLQETQYF.

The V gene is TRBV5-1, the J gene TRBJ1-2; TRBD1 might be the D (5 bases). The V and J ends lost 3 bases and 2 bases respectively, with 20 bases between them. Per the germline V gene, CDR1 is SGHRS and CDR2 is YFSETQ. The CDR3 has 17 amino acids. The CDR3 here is CASSSEAVGRRNYGYTF. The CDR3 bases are TGCGCCAGCAGCTCGGAAGCTGTGGGACGGAGAAACTATGGCTACACCTTC.

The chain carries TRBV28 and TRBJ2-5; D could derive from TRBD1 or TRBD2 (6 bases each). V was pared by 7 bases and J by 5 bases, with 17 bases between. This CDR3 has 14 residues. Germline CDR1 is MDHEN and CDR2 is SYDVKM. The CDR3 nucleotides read TGTGCCAGCACCGAGAGGGGGGTCGGGGAGACCCAGTACTTC. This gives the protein CASTERGVGETQYF.

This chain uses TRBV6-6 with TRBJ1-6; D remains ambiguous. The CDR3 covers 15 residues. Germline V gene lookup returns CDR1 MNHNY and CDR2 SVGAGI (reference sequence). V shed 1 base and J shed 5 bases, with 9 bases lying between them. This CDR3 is CASSYFRQDNSPLHF. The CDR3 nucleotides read TGTGCCAGCAGTTACTTCCGTCAGGATAATTCACCCCTCCACTTT.

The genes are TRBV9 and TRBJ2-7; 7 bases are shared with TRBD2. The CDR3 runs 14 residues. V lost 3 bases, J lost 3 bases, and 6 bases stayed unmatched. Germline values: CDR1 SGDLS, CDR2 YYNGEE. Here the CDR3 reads CASSEGLLLYEQYF. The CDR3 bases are TGTGCCAGCAGCGAGGGACTACTACTCTACGAGCAGTACTTC.

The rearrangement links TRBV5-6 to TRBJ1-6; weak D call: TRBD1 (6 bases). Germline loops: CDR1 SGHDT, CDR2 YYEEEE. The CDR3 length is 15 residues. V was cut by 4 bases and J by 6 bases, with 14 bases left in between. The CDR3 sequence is CASSPLGGGNSPLHF. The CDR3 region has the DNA TGTGCCAGCAGCCCGCTGGGAGGGGGTAATTCACCCCTCCACTTT.

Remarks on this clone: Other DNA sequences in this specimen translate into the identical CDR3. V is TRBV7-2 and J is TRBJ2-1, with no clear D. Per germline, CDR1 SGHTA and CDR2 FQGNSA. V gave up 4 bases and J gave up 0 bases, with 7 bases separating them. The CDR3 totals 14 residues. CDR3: CASSSPSSYNEQFF. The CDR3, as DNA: TGTGCCAGCAGCTCTCCGAGCTCCTACAATGAGCAGTTCTTC.

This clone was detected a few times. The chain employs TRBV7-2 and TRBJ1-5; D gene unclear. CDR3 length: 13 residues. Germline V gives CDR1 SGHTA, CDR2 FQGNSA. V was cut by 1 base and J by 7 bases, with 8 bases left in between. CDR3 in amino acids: CASSLVQQQPQHF. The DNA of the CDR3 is TGTGCCAGCAGCTTAGTACAGCAACAGCCCCAGCATTTT.

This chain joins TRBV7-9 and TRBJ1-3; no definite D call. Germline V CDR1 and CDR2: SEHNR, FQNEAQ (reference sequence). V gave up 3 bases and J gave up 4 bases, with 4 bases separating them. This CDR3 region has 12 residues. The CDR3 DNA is TGTGCCAGCAGCTTCGCCGGAAACACCATATATTTT. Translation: CASSFAGNTIYF.

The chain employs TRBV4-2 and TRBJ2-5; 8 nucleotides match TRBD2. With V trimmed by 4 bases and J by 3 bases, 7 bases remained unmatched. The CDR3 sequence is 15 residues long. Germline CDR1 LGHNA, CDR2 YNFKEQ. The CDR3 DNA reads TGTGCCAGCAGCCTTATCGGGGGGGCCGAAGAGACCCAGTACTTC. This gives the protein CASSLIGGAEETQYF.

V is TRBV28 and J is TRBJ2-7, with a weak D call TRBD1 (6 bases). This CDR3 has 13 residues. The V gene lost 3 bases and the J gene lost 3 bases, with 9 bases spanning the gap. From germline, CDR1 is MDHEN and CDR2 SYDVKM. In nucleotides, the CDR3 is TGTGCCAGCAGTTTTGGGACACACTACGAGCAGTACTTC. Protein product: CASSFGTHYEQYF.

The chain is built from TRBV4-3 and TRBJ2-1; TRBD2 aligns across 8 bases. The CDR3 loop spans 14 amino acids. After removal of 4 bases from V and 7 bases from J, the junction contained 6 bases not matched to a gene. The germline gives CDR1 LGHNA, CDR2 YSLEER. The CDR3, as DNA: TGCGCCAGCAGCCTGGGACTAGTTTTAAATGAGCAGTTCTTC. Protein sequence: CASSLGLVLNEQFF.

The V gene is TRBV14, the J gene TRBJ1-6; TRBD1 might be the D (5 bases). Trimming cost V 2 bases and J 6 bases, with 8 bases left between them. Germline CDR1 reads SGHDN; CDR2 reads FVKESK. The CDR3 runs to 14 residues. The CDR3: CASSQQGFNSPLHF. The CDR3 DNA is TGTGCCAGCAGCCAACAGGGTTTTAATTCACCCCTCCACTTT.

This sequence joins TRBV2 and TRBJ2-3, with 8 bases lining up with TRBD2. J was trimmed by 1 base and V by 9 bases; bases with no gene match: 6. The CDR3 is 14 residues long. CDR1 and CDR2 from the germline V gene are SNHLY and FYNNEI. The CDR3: CARGLSGGTDTQYF. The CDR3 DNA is TGTGCCAGGGGTCTTAGCGGGGGCACAGATACGCAGTATTTT.